The present entry profiles one T cell receptor beta chain with its context. Looked up from germline, CDR1 is MDHEN and CDR2 is SYDVKM. The CDR3 is 13 amino acids. V was trimmed by 6 bases and J by 7 bases, leaving 15 bases between them. This sample stems from a study of somatic mutations in cytotoxic T cells in rheumatoid arthritis. Clones were read by immunoSEQ multiplex PCR, and TCRdb kept only the in-frame ones, dropping some. Counted here are 35,000 to 45,000 clones, approximately 80% occurring once; the ten biggest clones make up around 3%. The genes are TRBV28 and TRBJ1-1; D remains ambiguous. The source is a middle-aged man in good health. Sequenced: CD8+ T cells sorted from blood. The CDR3 DNA reads TGTGCCAGCAGCCCCCTTGAGGGTGTTGAAGCTTTCTTT. Translating gives CASSPLEGVEAFF. Complete variable domain (other parts from reference TRBV28 and TRBJ1-1): DVKVTQSSRYLVKRTGEKVFLECVQDMDHENMFWYRQDPGLGLRLIYFSYDVKMKEKGDIPEGYSVSREKKERFSLILESASTNQTSMYLCASSPLEGVEAFFGQGTRLTVV.